A single sample is the source of the 27 T cell receptor beta chains below, sequenced in a study of T-cell reconstitution after alpha-beta-depleted transplantation in children. Preparing the TCRbeta library involved the use of unique molecular identifiers. Via MiXCR, TCRdb re-called the PCR reads, giving one row per CDR3 protein. The sample records about 830,000 distinct CDR3 sequences, roughly 15% being singletons. The input for sequencing was PBMCs, mostly from graft donor cells, taken 360 days after TCRalphabeta/CD19-depleted stem cell transplant. These TCRs come from a male patient between 10 and 17 years old who had a stem cell transplant for acute lymphoblastic leukemia, so the T cells may come from the graft donor.

This chain connects TRBV12-3 or TRBV12-4 to TRBJ2-2, with D maybe TRBD1 (6 bases). This CDR3 comprises 16 residues. Deletions cut 2 bases from V and 1 base from J, with 11 bases between. In DNA form, the CDR3 reads TGTGCCAGCAGTTTATATCAGGGGTTGAACACCGGGGAGCTGTTTTTT. Translated, it gives CASSLYQGLNTGELFF.

This clonotype came up many times. The CDR3 protein is CASSWGGNPNTEAFF. The CDR3 bases are TGCGCCAGCAGCTGGGGGGGGAATCCCAACACTGAAGCTTTCTTT. The chain links TRBV5-1 to TRBJ1-1; possible D gene TRBD1, 5 bases. Deletions cut 3 bases from V and 2 bases from J, with 14 bases between. Germline values: CDR1 SGHRS, CDR2 YFSETQ. This CDR3 comprises 15 residues.

This chain joins TRBV5-1 and TRBJ2-5, with a possible D match to TRBD1 (6 bases). The CDR3 totals 14 residues. Germline V gene lookup returns CDR1 SGHRS and CDR2 YFSETQ. With 3 bases removed from V and 0 bases from J, the gap between germline ends came to 9 bases. CDR3 bases: TGCGCCAGCAGCTCCGGGACACACCAAGAGACCCAGTACTTC. Residues: CASSSGTHQETQYF.

This clonotype was recorded a few times. The chain links TRBV12-3 or TRBV12-4 to TRBJ2-7; 8 nucleotides match TRBD2. The trim removed 3 bases at V and 7 bases at J, leaving 5 bases unmatched. The CDR3 extends over 13 amino acids. The CDR3 DNA follows: TGTGCCAGCAGTTTCCGGGGGGGGATGGAGCAGTACTTC. Its protein product is CASSFRGGMEQYF.

This chain uses TRBV5-1 with TRBJ2-7; D is perhaps TRBD1 (7 bases). The CDR3 is made up of 14 amino acids. Germline V gene lookup returns CDR1 SGHRS and CDR2 YFSETQ. V was clipped by 4 bases and J by 5 bases, with 16 bases between them. CDR3 sequence (DNA): TGCGCCAGCAGCCCGACAGGGAGGAGAAACGAGCAGTACTTC. This gives the protein CASSPTGRRNEQYF.

The chain links TRBV12-3 or TRBV12-4 to TRBJ2-2, with D perhaps TRBD1 (6 bases). Trimming removed 2 bases from V and 6 bases from J, with 19 bases in between. This CDR3 region has 17 residues. As DNA, the CDR3 is TGTGCCAGCAGTTTATGGCAGGGGATTTACCGGGCCGGGGAGCTGTTTTTT. Amino acids: CASSLWQGIYRAGELFF.

V and J are TRBV6-5 and TRBJ2-7; 11 bases map to TRBD2. The germline V gene encodes CDR1 MNHEY and CDR2 SVGAGI. With V trimmed by 4 bases and J by 6 bases, 5 bases remained unmatched. The CDR3 is 14 residues long. CDR3 DNA sequence: TGTGCCAGCAGTTTGACTAGCGGGATTCTCGAGCAGTACTTC. It yields the protein CASSLTSGILEQYF.

The gene calls are TRBV5-1 and TRBJ2-7; D uncertain. Looked up from germline, CDR1 is SGHRS and CDR2 is YFSETQ. Trimming removed 0 bases from V and 1 base from J, with 8 bases in between. CDR3 length: 14 residues. CDR3 residues: CASSLAARSYEQYF. In DNA form, the CDR3 reads TGCGCCAGCAGCTTGGCCGCAAGGTCCTACGAGCAGTACTTC.

The CDR3 loop reads CASSQGSRDGYTF. The DNA for the CDR3 is TGCGCCAGCAGCCAGGGCAGCCGGGATGGCTACACCTTC. The chain uses TRBV4-1 and TRBJ1-2; D remains ambiguous. The V end lost 3 bases, the J end lost 6 bases, and 11 bases lay between the germline ends. This CDR3 has 13 residues. Germline lookup yields CDR1 MGHRA and CDR2 YSYEKL.

The gene calls are TRBV15 and TRBJ1-2, with TRBD1 identical over 9 bases. Trimming at V came to 5 bases and at J to 14 bases, leaving 9 bases not matched to a gene. The CDR3 runs 12 residues. Germline assignment: CDR1 LNHNV and CDR2 YYDKDF (reference sequence). The CDR3 DNA sequence: TGTGCCACCAGCGTCCCGGGGACAGGGTTTACCTTC. This translates into CATSVPGTGFTF.

The V call is TRBV4-1, the J call TRBJ2-1; no clear D. The CDR3 runs 13 residues. The germline gives CDR1 MGHRA, CDR2 YSYEKL. The V gene lost 5 bases and the J gene lost 7 bases, with 12 bases spanning the gap. CDR3 sequence reads: CASSSGFSNEQFF. CDR3 DNA: TGCGCCAGCAGCTCCGGGTTTAGTAATGAGCAGTTCTTC.

This clonotype came up a few times. The chain joins TRBV4-1 to TRBJ1-5, with D perhaps TRBD1 (5 bases). Germline lookup yields CDR1 MGHRA and CDR2 YSYEKL. The CDR3 totals 14 residues. V was shortened by 1 base and J by 6 bases, with 10 bases between the two germline ends. CDR3 DNA: TGCGCCAGCAGCCAAGGGTCGGGGCCTCAGCCCCAGCATTTT. This translates into CASSQGSGPQPQHF.

A few counts support this clonotype. This rearrangement joins TRBV6-2 or TRBV6-3 to TRBJ2-2; D is unclear. V gave up 0 bases and J gave up 4 bases, with 15 bases separating them. CDR1 and CDR2 from the germline V gene are MNHEY and SVGEGT. The CDR3 contains 17 residues. This chain's CDR3 is CASSYSIYRRPTGELFF. The DNA of the CDR3 is TGTGCCAGCAGTTACTCCATTTACCGACGGCCCACCGGGGAGCTGTTTTTT.

The rearrangement links TRBV4-1 to TRBJ1-4; D remains unclear. Germline V gives CDR1 MGHRA, CDR2 YSYEKL. This CDR3 has 13 amino acids. Trimming pared 3 bases from V and 6 bases from J, leaving 8 bases between. CDR3 in amino acids: CASSQASDEKLFF. The CDR3 nucleotides are TGCGCCAGCAGCCAGGCCTCGGATGAAAAACTGTTTTTT.

This clonotype appeared a few times. This sequence joins TRBV4-2 and TRBJ2-3, with 9 nucleotides matching TRBD2. This CDR3 has 16 residues. Germline assignment: CDR1 LGHNA and CDR2 YNFKEQ. V lost 4 bases, J lost 1 base, and 6 bases stayed unmatched. CDR3 DNA sequence: TGTGCCAGCAGCCCATTTAGCGGGAGACGCACAGATACGCAGTATTTT. Protein: CASSPFSGRRTDTQYF.

The chain is built from TRBV10-3 and TRBJ2-5, with a weak D call TRBD1 (6 bases). This CDR3 has 14 residues. Trimming removed 1 base from V and 3 bases from J, with 9 bases in between. Germline lookup yields CDR1 ENHRY and CDR2 SYGVKD. CDR3 coding DNA: TGTGCCATCAGTGAGTTGTCAGGGGAAGAGACCCAGTACTTC. Translating it yields CAISELSGEETQYF.

There are many counts of this clonotype. The rearrangement uses TRBV9 and TRBJ2-5, with D possibly matching TRBD1 (6 bases). Trimming stripped 4 bases from V and 0 bases from J, with 10 bases between. Germline CDR1 reads SGDLS; CDR2 reads YYNGEE. The CDR3 covers 14 residues. As DNA, the CDR3 is TGTGCCAGCAGCCTCGGGACACACCAAGAGACCCAGTACTTC. It encodes CASSLGTHQETQYF.

This clonotype was seen ten or more times. The chain combines TRBV12-3 or TRBV12-4 with TRBJ2-2; D ambiguous. Between the trimmed V and J ends, which lost 6 bases and 6 bases, there was a span of 8 bases. This CDR3 contains 12 residues. CDR3 bases: TGTGCCAGCAGCTTAAGGGCCGGGGAGCTGTTTTTT. The encoded protein is CASSLRAGELFF.

The V and J genes are TRBV5-1 and TRBJ1-5; 9 nucleotides agree with TRBD1. Germline V gene data show CDR1 as SGHRS and CDR2 as YFSETQ. The CDR3 extends over 16 amino acids. Trimming took 4 bases from V and 3 from J; bases not matched to a gene: 8. The CDR3 loop is CASSVGQGRNNQPQHF. The CDR3 DNA is TGCGCCAGCAGCGTTGGACAGGGGAGGAACAATCAGCCCCAGCATTTT.

This chain uses TRBV2 with TRBJ2-1, with D possibly TRBD1 on 6 matching bases. Germline CDR1 is SNHLY and CDR2 is FYNNEI. The V end was cut by 5 bases, the J end by 3 bases, with 14 bases between. This CDR3 contains 15 residues. The CDR3, as DNA: TGTGCCAGCAGTCGAAGGGGGATACTCTACAATGAGCAGTTCTTC. Translated, it gives CASSRRGILYNEQFF.

The count of this clonotype is one. The chain joins TRBV29-1 to TRBJ2-7; 14 positions match TRBD2. V shed 6 bases, J shed 3 bases, and the junction held 7 bases outside the gene matches. The CDR3 is made up of 15 amino acids. Germline V gene data show CDR1 as SQVTM and CDR2 as ANQGSEA. CDR3 nucleotides: TGCAGCGTGGGACTAGCGGGAGCGTGGAACTACGAGCAGTACTTC. This gives the protein CSVGLAGAWNYEQYF.

In its sample, this clonotype was seen a few times. The V gene is TRBV11-1, the J gene TRBJ2-7; 14 nucleotides match TRBD2. The germline gives CDR1 SGHAT, CDR2 FQDESV (reference sequence). This CDR3 has 20 residues. After removal of 11 bases from V and 0 bases from J, the junction contained 21 bases not matched to a gene. CDR3 residues: CAAEGRLAGGQVTSSYEQYF. CDR3 nucleotide sequence: TGTGCCGCCGAGGGCCGACTAGCGGGAGGGCAAGTAACCTCCTCCTACGAGCAGTACTTC.

V usage is TRBV24-1 and J usage is TRBJ2-5; 9 bases are shared with TRBD1. The CDR3 runs to 15 residues. The junction had 9 bases not matched to a gene; V was cut back by 4 bases and J by 7 bases. Germline assignment: CDR1 KGHDR and CDR2 SFDVKD. In DNA, the CDR3 is TGTGCCACCAGTGAAGGACAGGGGCCCTCGGGGACCCAGTACTTC. This sequence encodes CATSEGQGPSGTQYF.

The V and J genes are TRBV14 and TRBJ2-7, with 9 bases that match TRBD2. The length of the CDR3 is 16 residues. Germline V gene lookup returns CDR1 SGHDN and CDR2 FVKESK. The J segment lost 2 bases and the V segment lost 0 bases, leaving 5 bases of the junction unmatched. CDR3 sequence reads: CASSQDPGLATYEQYF. The CDR3 nucleotides read TGTGCCAGCAGCCAAGACCCGGGACTAGCAACCTACGAGCAGTACTTC.

This clonotype has more than one count but fewer than ten. The chain is built from TRBV7-8 and TRBJ2-5; D gene unclear. Germline lookup yields CDR1 SGHVS and CDR2 FQNEAQ. V was trimmed by 6 bases and J by 4 bases, leaving 12 bases between them. The CDR3 is 13 amino acids. CDR3 coding DNA: TGTGCCAGCAGTCCGGCTCTGACAGAGACCCAGTACTTC. Translated: CASSPALTETQYF.

At least ten counts were recorded for this clonotype. The rearrangement links TRBV5-1 to TRBJ2-7, with TRBD2 matching over 11 bases. The CDR3 is 15 amino acids. Germline V gives CDR1 SGHRS, CDR2 YFSETQ. Trimming removed 4 bases from V and 7 bases from J; junction bases left unmatched: 10. CDR3: CASSPILAGVKEQYF. As DNA, the CDR3 is TGCGCCAGCAGCCCTATACTAGCGGGAGTGAAGGAGCAGTACTTC.

In DNA form, the CDR3 reads TGTGCCAGCAGTCCTGGAGACAGGGTTCGCACAGATACGCAGTATTTT. Amino acid sequence: CASSPGDRVRTDTQYF. The chain combines TRBV12-3 or TRBV12-4 with TRBJ2-3, with 7 bases fitting TRBD1. The CDR3 spans 16 residues. V was clipped by 5 bases and J by 1 base; unmatched bases: 9.